What follows are 7 T cell receptor beta chains derived from one specimen sequenced in a study of blood T cells in healthy people across ages. With a J-beta primer mix and a sample-barcoded 5' primer, a second PCR ran roughly 6 to 12 cycles. One entry per CDR3 protein results from TCRdb running MiXCR on the 5' RACE reads. Found here are 1.6 million or so distinct CDR3 sequences, roughly 30% of them singletons; the top ten hold around 10%. Sequenced: blood. The receptors originated from a woman between 25 and 40 years old in good health.

The chain has TRBV7-2 and TRBJ2-7, with D possibly being TRBD1 or TRBD2 (6 bases each). The CDR3 is made up of 15 amino acids. Trimming removed 2 bases from V and 4 bases from J, with 15 bases in between. Germline loops: CDR1 SGHTA, CDR2 FQGNSA. CDR3 in DNA: TGTGCCAGCAGCTTACAGGGGCGGAGGGGGTACGAGCAGTACTTC. Encoded protein: CASSLQGRRGYEQYF.

This clonotype turned up a few times. The chain couples TRBV6-5 to TRBJ2-3; no clear D gene. Germline CDR1 is MNHEY and CDR2 is SVGAGI. With 5 bases removed from V and 5 bases from J, the gap between germline ends came to 11 bases. This CDR3 is 13 amino acids long. The CDR3 loop is CASSQHRRDTQYF. The CDR3 DNA reads as TGTGCCAGCAGTCAACACAGAAGAGATACGCAGTATTTT.

The chain has TRBV7-9 and TRBJ1-1; no firm D call. Trimming removed 3 bases from V and 12 bases from J, with 23 bases in between. Germline assignment: CDR1 SEHNR and CDR2 FQNEAQ (reference sequence). This CDR3 comprises 15 residues. The DNA for the CDR3 is TGTGCCAGCAGCTTCCAATCGAAGGACGGACCTCTACCTTTCTTT. The encoded protein is CASSFQSKDGPLPFF.

With respect to this clonotype: This may be a read error, as it is one base from a much larger clone. The chain combines TRBV9 with TRBJ2-5; 11 nucleotides line up with TRBD2. The CDR3 sequence is 16 residues long. V shed 3 bases and J 3 bases; nucleotides not matched to a gene: 7. Germline CDR1 SGDLS, CDR2 YYNGEE. CDR3 in amino acids: CASSEGLAEGEETQYF. The CDR3 DNA reads TGTGCCAGCAGCGAGGGACTAGCGGAGGGAGAAGAGACCCAGTACTTC.

For this clonotype: One junction end does not reproduce the germline sequence, and a read error may be involved. V is TRBV5-6 and J is TRBJ2-1; 10 bases match TRBD2. This CDR3 contains 16 residues. The germline CDR1 and CDR2 sequences are SGHDT and YYEEEE. In nucleotides, the CDR3 is TGTGCCAGCAGGCCGAGTACTAGCGGGAAATGGAATGAGCGGTTCTTC. Its translation: CASRPSTSGKWNERFF.

This chain joins TRBV7-9 and TRBJ2-7; D possibly corresponds to TRBD2 (5 bases). The CDR3 spans 17 residues. The germline CDR1 and CDR2 sequences are SEHNR and FQNEAQ (reference sequence). Deletions cut 4 bases from V and 0 bases from J, with 19 bases between. CDR3 DNA sequence: TGTGCCAGCAGCTCCTTTCGGCGGGCTCGGGACTCCTACGAGCAGTACTTC. As protein: CASSSFRRARDSYEQYF.

In its sample, this clonotype was seen a few times. The chain recombines TRBV18 with TRBJ1-4; 8 nucleotides agree with TRBD1. The germline V gene encodes CDR1 KGHSH and CDR2 LQKENI. The V and J ends lost 2 bases and 0 bases, in that order; junction bases with no gene match: 2. This CDR3 comprises 16 residues. The CDR3 spells CASSPWGQATNEKLFF. The CDR3 coding sequence is TGTGCCAGCTCACCATGGGGACAGGCAACTAATGAAAAACTGTTTTTT.